Detailed here is one T cell receptor (beta chain). The antigen is unknown. The data are from a study of beta chain features in type 1 diabetes. Across the whole study: Summed over all samples, the examined sorted cells came to about 110 million. General study results and limits: Resolution of whether HLA type affects TCRB rearrangement was not achieved here. When VDJ junctions were examined, type 1 diabetes patients showed fewer insertions and more deletions. Shorter TCRB CDR3s, moderately but significantly so, were found in Type 1 diabetes patients in all four CD4+ subsets.

TCRB transcripts that were expressed got sequenced, as all of the isolated RNA had been reverse transcribed. The data were produced by immunoSEQ multiplex PCR, yet TCRdb's version contains in-frame clones alone and is incomplete. Seen here are 330,000 or so clones, around an eighth observed once, and the top ten hold 0.0095% to 0.011%. Per germline, CDR1 LGHNA and CDR2 YSLEER. The CDR3 runs to 17 residues. Trimming cost V 1 base and J 1 base; bases outside gene matches: 5. The source of this sequence is a woman younger than 35 with type 1 diabetes. The chain uses TRBV4-3 and TRBJ2-3, with 10 bases identical to TRBD2. Sequencing was done on a sample of naive CD4+ T cells from blood. The chain's CDR3 is CASSQGGSGRGTDTQYF. CDR3 in DNA: TGCGCCAGCAGCCAAGGAGGCAGCGGGAGGGGCACAGATACGCAGTATTTT.